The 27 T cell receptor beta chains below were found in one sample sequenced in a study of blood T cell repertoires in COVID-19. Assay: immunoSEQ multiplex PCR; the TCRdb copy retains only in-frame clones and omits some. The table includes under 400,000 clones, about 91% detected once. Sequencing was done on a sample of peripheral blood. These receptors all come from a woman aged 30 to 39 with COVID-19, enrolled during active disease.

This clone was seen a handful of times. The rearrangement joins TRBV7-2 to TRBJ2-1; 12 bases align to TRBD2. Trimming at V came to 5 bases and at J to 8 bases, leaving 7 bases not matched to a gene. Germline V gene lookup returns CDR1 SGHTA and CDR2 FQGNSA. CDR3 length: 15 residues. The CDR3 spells CASSPTLAGGDEQFF. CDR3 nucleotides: TGTGCCAGCAGCCCTACCCTAGCGGGGGGGGATGAGCAGTTCTTC.

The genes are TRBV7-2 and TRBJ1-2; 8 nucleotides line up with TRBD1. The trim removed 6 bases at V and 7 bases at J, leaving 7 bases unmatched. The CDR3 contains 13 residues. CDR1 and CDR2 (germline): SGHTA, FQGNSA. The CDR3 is CASSPPDRGGYTF. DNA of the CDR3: TGTGCCAGCAGTCCTCCAGACAGGGGTGGCTACACCTTC.

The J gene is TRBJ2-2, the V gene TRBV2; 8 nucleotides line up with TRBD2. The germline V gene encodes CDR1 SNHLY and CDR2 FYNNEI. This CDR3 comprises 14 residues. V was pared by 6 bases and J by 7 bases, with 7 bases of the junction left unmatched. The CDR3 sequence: CASRRGGPSGELFF. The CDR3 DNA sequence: TGTGCCAGCAGACGGGGGGGTCCAAGCGGGGAGCTGTTTTTT.

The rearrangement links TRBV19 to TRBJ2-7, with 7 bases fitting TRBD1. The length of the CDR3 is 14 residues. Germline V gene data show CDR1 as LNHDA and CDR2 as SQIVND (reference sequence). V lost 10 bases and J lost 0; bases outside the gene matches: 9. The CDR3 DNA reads TGTGCCACTAGCCCGGGACAGAACTCCTACGAGCAGTACGTC. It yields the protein CATSPGQNSYEQYV.

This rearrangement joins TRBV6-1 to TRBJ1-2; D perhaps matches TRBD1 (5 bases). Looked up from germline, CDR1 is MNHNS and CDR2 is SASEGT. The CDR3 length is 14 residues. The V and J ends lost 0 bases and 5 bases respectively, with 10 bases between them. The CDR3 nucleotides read TGTGCCAGCAGTGAAGCGGGGGGGGGTTATGGCTACACCTTC. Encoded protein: CASSEAGGGYGYTF.

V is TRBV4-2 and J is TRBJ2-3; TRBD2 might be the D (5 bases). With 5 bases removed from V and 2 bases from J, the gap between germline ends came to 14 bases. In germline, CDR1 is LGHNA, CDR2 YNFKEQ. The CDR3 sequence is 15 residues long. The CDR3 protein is CASSNLAFNTDTQYF. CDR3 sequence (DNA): TGTGCCAGCAGCAACCTAGCTTTCAACACAGATACGCAGTATTTT.

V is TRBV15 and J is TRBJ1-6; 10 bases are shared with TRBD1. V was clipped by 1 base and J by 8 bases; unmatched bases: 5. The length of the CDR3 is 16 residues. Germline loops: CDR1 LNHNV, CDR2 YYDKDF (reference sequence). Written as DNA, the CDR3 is TGTGCCACCAGCAGAGCCACAGGGACAGGGGATTCACCCCTCCACTTT. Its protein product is CATSRATGTGDSPLHF.

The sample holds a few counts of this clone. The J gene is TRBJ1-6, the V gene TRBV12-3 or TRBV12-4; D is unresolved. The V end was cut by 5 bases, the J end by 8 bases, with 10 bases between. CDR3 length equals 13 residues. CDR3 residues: CASSLRVDSPLHF. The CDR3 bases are TGTGCCAGCAGTCTTCGCGTGGATTCACCCCTCCACTTT.

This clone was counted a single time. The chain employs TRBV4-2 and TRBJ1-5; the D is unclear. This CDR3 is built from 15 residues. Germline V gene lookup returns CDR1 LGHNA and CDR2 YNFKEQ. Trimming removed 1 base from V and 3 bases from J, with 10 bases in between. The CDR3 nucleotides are TGTGCCAGCAGCCAAGTAGGACTGACCAATCAGCCCCAGCATTTT. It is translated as CASSQVGLTNQPQHF.

The CDR3 DNA reads TGTGCCAGCAGCATCAGAGGGAACTATGGCTACACCTTC. This codes for CASSIRGNYGYTF. The rearrangement uses TRBV7-2 and TRBJ1-2; D is undetermined. The CDR3 runs 13 residues. Germline assignment: CDR1 SGHTA and CDR2 FQGNSA. V lost 5 bases and J 2 bases, leaving 9 bases between the germline ends. The whole variable domain, filled in from reference TRBV7-2 and TRBJ1-2, reads GAGVSQSPSNKVTEKGKDVELRCDPISGHTALYWYRQSLGQGLEFLIYFQGNSAPDKSGLPSDRFSAERTGGSVSTLTIQRTQQEDSAVYLCASSIRGNYGYTFGSGTRLTVV.

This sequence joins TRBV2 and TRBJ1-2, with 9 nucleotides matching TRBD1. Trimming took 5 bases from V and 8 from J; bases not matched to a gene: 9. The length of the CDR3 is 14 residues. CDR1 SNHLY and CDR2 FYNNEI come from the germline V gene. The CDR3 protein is CASSQTRTGDGYTF. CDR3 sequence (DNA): TGTGCCAGCAGTCAAACCCGGACAGGGGACGGCTACACCTTC.

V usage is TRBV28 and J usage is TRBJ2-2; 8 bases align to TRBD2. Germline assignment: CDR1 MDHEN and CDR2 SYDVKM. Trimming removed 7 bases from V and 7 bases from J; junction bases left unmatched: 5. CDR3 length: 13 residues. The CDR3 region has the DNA TGTGCCAGCACGGGAGGGTTTAGCGGGGAGCTGTTTTTT. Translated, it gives CASTGGFSGELFF.

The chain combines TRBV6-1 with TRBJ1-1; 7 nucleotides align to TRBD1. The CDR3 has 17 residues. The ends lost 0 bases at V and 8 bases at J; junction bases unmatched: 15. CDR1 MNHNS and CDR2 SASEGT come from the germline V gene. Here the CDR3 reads CASSEADRPLSSVEAFF. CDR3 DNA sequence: TGTGCCAGCAGTGAAGCGGACAGGCCGCTATCATCCGTGGAAGCTTTCTTT.

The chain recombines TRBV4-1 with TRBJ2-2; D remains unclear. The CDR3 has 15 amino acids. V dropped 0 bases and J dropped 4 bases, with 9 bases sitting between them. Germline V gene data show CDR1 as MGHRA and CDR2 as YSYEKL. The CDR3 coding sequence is TGCGCCAGCAGCCAAGATGTACAAGTCACCGGGGAGCTGTTTTTT. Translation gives CASSQDVQVTGELFF.

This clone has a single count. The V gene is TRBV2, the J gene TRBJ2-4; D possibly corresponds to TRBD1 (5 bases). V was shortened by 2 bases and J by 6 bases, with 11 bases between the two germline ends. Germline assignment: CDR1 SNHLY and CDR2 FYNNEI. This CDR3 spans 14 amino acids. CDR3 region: CASSEFSQGNIQYF. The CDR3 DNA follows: TGTGCCAGCAGTGAATTTAGCCAGGGAAACATTCAGTACTTC.

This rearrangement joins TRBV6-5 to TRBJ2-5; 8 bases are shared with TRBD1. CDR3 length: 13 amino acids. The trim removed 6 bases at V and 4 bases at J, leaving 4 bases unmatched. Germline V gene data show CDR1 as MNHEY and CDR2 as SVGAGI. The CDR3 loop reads CASSGQGRETQYF. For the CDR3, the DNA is TGTGCCAGCAGCGGACAGGGCCGAGAGACCCAGTACTTC.

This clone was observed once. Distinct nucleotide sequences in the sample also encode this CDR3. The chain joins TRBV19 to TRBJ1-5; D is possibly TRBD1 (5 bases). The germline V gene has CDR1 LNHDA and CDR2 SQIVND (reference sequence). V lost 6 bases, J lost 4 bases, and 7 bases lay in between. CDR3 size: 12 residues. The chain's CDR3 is CASREGNQPQHF. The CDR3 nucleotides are TGTGCCAGTAGGGAGGGGAATCAGCCCCAGCATTTT.

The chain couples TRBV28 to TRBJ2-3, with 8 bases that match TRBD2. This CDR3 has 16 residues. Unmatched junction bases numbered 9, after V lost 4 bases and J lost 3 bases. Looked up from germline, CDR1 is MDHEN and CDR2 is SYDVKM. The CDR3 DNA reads TGTGCCAGCAGTTCAACTGGGGTAGCGGGGACAGATACGCAGTATTTT. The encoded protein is CASSSTGVAGTDTQYF.

The CDR3 protein is CASSLLGRGENIQYF. The DNA for the CDR3 is TGTGCCAGCAGCTTACTCGGGAGGGGAGAGAACATTCAGTACTTC. The gene calls are TRBV7-8 and TRBJ2-4; 8 bases are a match to TRBD2. The germline CDR1 and CDR2 sequences are SGHVS and FQNEAQ. The junction had 7 bases not matched to a gene; V was cut back by 2 bases and J by 7 bases. This CDR3 has 15 residues.

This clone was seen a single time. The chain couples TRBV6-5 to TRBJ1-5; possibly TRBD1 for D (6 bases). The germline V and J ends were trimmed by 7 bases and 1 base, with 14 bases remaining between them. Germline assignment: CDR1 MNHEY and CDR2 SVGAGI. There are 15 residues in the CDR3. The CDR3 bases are TGTGCCAGCATTGGGGGGGCTGGGAGCAATCAGCCCCAGCATTTT. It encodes CASIGGAGSNQPQHF.

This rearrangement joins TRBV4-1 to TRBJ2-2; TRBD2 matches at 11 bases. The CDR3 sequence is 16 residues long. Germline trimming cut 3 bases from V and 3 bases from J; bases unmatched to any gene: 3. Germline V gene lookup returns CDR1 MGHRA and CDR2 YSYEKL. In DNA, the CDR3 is TGCGCCAGCAGCCACAGTAGCGGGGGGGACACCGGGGAGCTGTTTTTT. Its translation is CASSHSSGGDTGELFF.

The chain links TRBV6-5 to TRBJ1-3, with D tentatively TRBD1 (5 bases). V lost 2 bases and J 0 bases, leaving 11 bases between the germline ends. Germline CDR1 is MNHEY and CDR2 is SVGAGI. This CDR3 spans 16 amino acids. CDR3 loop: CASSYASGISGNTIYF. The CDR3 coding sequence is TGTGCCAGCAGTTACGCTTCAGGGATCTCTGGAAACACCATATATTTT.

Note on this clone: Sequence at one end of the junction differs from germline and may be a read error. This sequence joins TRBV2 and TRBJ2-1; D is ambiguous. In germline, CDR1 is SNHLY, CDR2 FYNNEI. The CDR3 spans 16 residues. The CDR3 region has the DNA TGTGCCAGCAGTCCCGGGTCTCTCGCATACTACGATGAGCAGTTCTTC. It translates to CASSPGSLAYYDEQFF.

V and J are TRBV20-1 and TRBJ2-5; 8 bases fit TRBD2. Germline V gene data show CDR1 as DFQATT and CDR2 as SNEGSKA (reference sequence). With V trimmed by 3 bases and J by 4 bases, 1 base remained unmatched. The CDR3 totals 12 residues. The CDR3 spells CSASRGGETQYF. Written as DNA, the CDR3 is TGCAGTGCTAGTCGGGGGGGAGAGACCCAGTACTTC.

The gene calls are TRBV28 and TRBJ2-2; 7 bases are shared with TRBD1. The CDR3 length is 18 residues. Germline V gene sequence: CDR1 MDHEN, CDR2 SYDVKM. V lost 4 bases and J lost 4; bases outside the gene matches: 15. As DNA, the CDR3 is TGTGCCAGCAGTTGGTCACAAGACAGGGCGCGAAGCACCGGGGAGCTGTTTTTT. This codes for CASSWSQDRARSTGELFF. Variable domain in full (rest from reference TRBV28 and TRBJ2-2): DVKVTQSSRYLVKRTGEKVFLECVQDMDHENMFWYRQDPGLGLRLIYFSYDVKMKEKGDIPEGYSVSREKKERFSLILESASTNQTSMYLCASSWSQDRARSTGELFFGEGSRLTVL.

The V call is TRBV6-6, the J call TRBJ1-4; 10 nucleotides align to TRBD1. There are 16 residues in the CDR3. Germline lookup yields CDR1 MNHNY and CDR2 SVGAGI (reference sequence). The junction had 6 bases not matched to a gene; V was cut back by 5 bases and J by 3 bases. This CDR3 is CASSRRTGGPNEKLFF. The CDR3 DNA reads TGTGCCAGCAGTCGACGGACAGGGGGACCTAATGAAAAACTGTTTTTT.

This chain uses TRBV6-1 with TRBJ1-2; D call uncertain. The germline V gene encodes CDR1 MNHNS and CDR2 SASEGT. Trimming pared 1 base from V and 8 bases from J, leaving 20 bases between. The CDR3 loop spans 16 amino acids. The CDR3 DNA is TGTGCCAGCAGTGAAGGGATATGGGGAGGTGATAGGGGCTACACCTTC. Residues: CASSEGIWGGDRGYTF.